This is a list of T cell receptor beta chains from one sample in a study of shared T cell receptors in the human thymus. Sequenced by immunoSEQ multiplex PCR; TCRdb stores in-frame clones only, minus some. Among hundreds of thousands of clones listed, around 87% were seen once. These data also featured in a second study, about human thymus T cells.

Sequencing was done on a sample of thymocytes. The receptors were sampled from a boy younger than two with a congenital heart defect. Each CDR3 is given with its conserved first and last residue.

V gene	J gene	CDR3 protein
TRBV28	TRBJ2-7	CASSPNQTPYEQYF
TRBV4-1	TRBJ2-7	CASSQGAGTGSYEQYF
TRBV4-3	TRBJ2-7	CASSQDRIGQGVGPYEQYF
TRBV6-5	TRBJ2-5	CASSYWREGGETQYF
TRBV4-3	TRBJ2-1	CASSQVRGLAGGSSYNEQFF
TRBV10-1	TRBJ1-3	CASSEWGLELKHLSGNTIYF
TRBV12-5	TRBJ1-4	CASGSEEGWAEKLFF
TRBV27	TRBJ2-7	CASSNRDRRTYEQYF
TRBV7-3	TRBJ2-1	CASSPGLAVGGGEQFF
TRBV5-1	TRBJ2-7	CASSLDGTGNYEQYF
TRBV9	TRBJ2-1	CASSVGRGAYNEQFF
TRBV30	NA	CAWTIISGTVEQYF
TRBV11-2	TRBJ2-5	CASSPRGGDKGETQYF
TRBV27	TRBJ1-5	CASSPVDGTGQYQPQHF
TRBV5-1	TRBJ2-1	CASGQGSNEQFF
TRBV6-5	TRBJ2-7	CASSLDSPSREQYF
TRBV11-2	TRBJ2-7	CASSLKTGGHEQYF
TRBV18	TRBJ2-1	CASSPFSGTSGSDEQFF
TRBV25-1	TRBJ2-7	CATLSTGTGLYEQYF
TRBV7-2	TRBJ1-5	CASSLARGSNNQPQHF
TRBV6-6	TRBJ1-2	CASSYSVSTGYGYTF
TRBV27	TRBJ1-1	CASSFRTGYSTEAFF
TRBV2	TRBJ2-5	CASRPGGDLEKTQYF
TRBV9	TRBJ2-1	CASSVVLSGTSGRAPYNEQFF
TRBV5-6	TRBJ2-5	CASIRMGGGVPQETQYF
TRBV4-2	TRBJ2-5	CASSQGVVRSSVGETQYF
TRBV5-6	TRBJ2-2	CASSWDWNTQTGELFF
TRBV7-9	TRBJ1-1	CASSFQGRGEAFF
TRBV5-6	TRBJ1-2	CASSLPGQGIVYGYTF
TRBV28	TRBJ1-5	CASSPYNGQGTQPQHF
TRBV23-1	TRBJ1-2	CASEIGYTF
TRBV5-1	TRBJ1-1	CASSSRDRVATEAFF
TRBV9	TRBJ2-7	CASSVGGAFSYEQYF
TRBV29-1	TRBJ2-1	CSVKPPPASGRKGRNEQFF
TRBV28	TRBJ2-7	CASHGTSGRQVYEQYF
TRBV7-2	TRBJ1-5	CASSPSNRVDQPQHF
TRBV28	TRBJ2-3	CASDRVSTDTQYF
TRBV28	TRBJ2-2	CASSLSRPMTPNSLREHTGELFF
TRBV29-1	TRBJ2-5	CSVEGRGTSGVSGETQYF
TRBV29-1	TRBJ1-1	CSDLDRKKEMNTEAFF
TRBV27	TRBJ1-5	CASSLACNQPQHF
TRBV6-5	TRBJ1-1	CASSWTANTEAFF
TRBV5-5	TRBJ2-7	CASSYSYEQYF
TRBV5-6	TRBJ1-4	CASSFWTAYEKLFF
TRBV28	TRBJ1-2	CASSSVGRGRGFNYGYTF
TRBV7-6	TRBJ2-7	CASSLWGGALGRKHYEQYF